The next 29 T cell receptor beta chains were all read from a single sample in a study of beta chain features in type 1 diabetes. Reverse transcribing all isolated RNA meant expressed TCRB transcripts were sequenced. Measured with immunoSEQ multiplex PCR; TCRdb has only the in-frame clones, and not every one. Of a few hundred thousand clones in the sample, approximately 9.9% were seen once. Material for sequencing was naive CD4+ T cells from blood. The origin of the receptors is a woman between 25 and 40 years old in good health.

V gene TRBV2 combines with J gene TRBJ2-5, with 8 bases aligning to TRBD1. The length of the CDR3 is 15 residues. V gave up 8 bases and J gave up 1 base; unmatched junction bases: 9. Per the germline V gene, CDR1 is SNHLY and CDR2 is FYNNEI. As DNA, the CDR3 is TGTGCCAGCCGGGACAGGAGTTTGGTCCAAGAGACCCAGTACTTC. Protein: CASRDRSLVQETQYF.

This clone was seen a handful of times. This rearrangement joins TRBV28 to TRBJ1-2; D is ambiguous. The CDR3 consists of 13 residues. CDR1 is MDHEN, CDR2 SYDVKM, per germline. Trimming stripped 3 bases from V and 7 bases from J, with 12 bases between. The CDR3 loop is CASSFGRRSGYTF. CDR3 in DNA: TGTGCCAGCAGTTTCGGCAGGAGGAGTGGCTACACCTTC.

This clone was counted between two and nine times. The chain couples TRBV6-6 to TRBJ1-5, with D tentatively TRBD1 (6 bases). The CDR3 sequence is 14 residues long. In germline, CDR1 is MNHNY, CDR2 SVGAGI (reference sequence). Trimming shortened V by 5 bases and J by 6 bases, and 14 bases separated the two germline ends. CDR3 region: CASSPGHGTQPQHF. For the CDR3, the DNA is TGTGCCAGCAGTCCGGGACATGGCACTCAGCCCCAGCATTTT.

The chain couples TRBV5-1 to TRBJ1-2; D might be TRBD1 (6 bases). The germline V and J ends were trimmed by 4 bases and 4 bases, with 14 bases remaining between them. The CDR3 is 14 amino acids. Germline CDR1 reads SGHRS; CDR2 reads YFSETQ. CDR3 coding DNA: TGCGCCAGCAGCGCCAGGGGTGGCGGCTATGGCTACACCTTC. It is translated as CASSARGGGYGYTF. The full variable domain, with the rest looked up from reference TRBV5-1 and TRBJ1-2, is KAGVTQTPRYLIKTRGQQVTLSCSPISGHRSVSWYQQTPGQGLQFLFEYFSETQRNKGNFPGRFSGRQFSNSRSEMNVSTLELGDSALYLCASSARGGGYGYTFGSGTRLTVV.

This clone was counted between two and nine times. The chain is built from TRBV10-3 and TRBJ2-7; TRBD2 matches at 7 bases. The J segment lost 5 bases and the V segment lost 3 bases, leaving 10 bases of the junction unmatched. CDR3 size: 15 residues. The V gene's germline CDR1 is ENHRY and CDR2 SYGVKD. CDR3 residues: CAISDSGVSPDEQYF. DNA of the CDR3: TGTGCCATCAGTGACAGCGGGGTTAGCCCGGACGAGCAGTACTTC.

This clone turned up a few times. The V and J genes are TRBV5-1 and TRBJ2-5; tentative D call: TRBD1 (6 bases). Trimming took off 0 bases at V and 0 bases at J, with 9 bases between the two ends. There are 15 residues in the CDR3. The germline V gene encodes CDR1 SGHRS and CDR2 YFSETQ. The CDR3 nucleotides are TGCGCCAGCAGCTTGGCGTGGGACAACCAAGAGACCCAGTACTTC. Its translation: CASSLAWDNQETQYF.

In its sample, this clone was seen a few times. The genes are TRBV11-2 and TRBJ1-1; D ambiguous. Germline CDR1 is SGHAT and CDR2 is FQNNGV. V lost 1 base and J lost 3, with 6 bases in between. There are 13 residues in the CDR3. The CDR3 is CASSLAVYTEAFF. In nucleotides, the CDR3 is TGTGCCAGCAGCTTAGCTGTATACACTGAAGCTTTCTTT.

V is TRBV29-1 and J is TRBJ2-1; 14 bases are a match to TRBD2. Trimming cost V 6 bases and J 8 bases; bases outside gene matches: 9. The CDR3 runs 15 residues. The V gene's germline CDR1 is SQVTM and CDR2 ANQGSEA. CDR3 DNA: TGCAGCGTAGCACTTGGGACTAGCGGGAGTTATGAGCAGTTCTTC. Its translation: CSVALGTSGSYEQFF.

This chain joins TRBV28 and TRBJ1-1, with TRBD1 as a possible D gene (5 bases). V was shortened by 4 bases and J by 1 base, with 13 bases between the two germline ends. CDR1 and CDR2 (germline): MDHEN, SYDVKM. This CDR3 has 15 residues. CDR3 region: CASSYQGQANTEAFF. CDR3 coding DNA: TGTGCCAGCAGTTACCAGGGTCAAGCGAACACTGAAGCTTTCTTT.

This chain links TRBV18 with TRBJ2-7, with D maybe TRBD2 (6 bases). Germline V gives CDR1 KGHSH, CDR2 LQKENI. Trimming stripped 0 bases from V and 2 bases from J, with 11 bases between. The CDR3 consists of 15 residues. CDR3 protein: CASSPPMTSTYEQYF. CDR3 nucleotides: TGTGCCAGCTCACCACCTATGACTAGTACCTACGAGCAGTACTTC.

This clone came up a few times. The chain combines TRBV28 with TRBJ2-1; D perhaps matches TRBD1 (5 bases). With 7 bases removed from V and 7 bases from J, the gap between germline ends came to 11 bases. The length of the CDR3 is 12 residues. CDR1 is MDHEN and CDR2 is SYDVKM in the germline V gene. CDR3 region: CASTVAGNEQFF. The DNA of the CDR3 is TGTGCCAGCACCGTAGCAGGGAATGAGCAGTTCTTC.

The V call is TRBV7-9, the J call TRBJ2-1; 7 positions match TRBD2. CDR1 and CDR2 (germline): SEHNR, FQNEAQ (reference sequence). With 3 bases clipped from V and 8 bases from J, the junction kept 13 bases outside the gene matches. This CDR3 has 16 residues. The CDR3 protein is CASSFTLLGGEDEQFF. CDR3 nucleotides: TGTGCCAGCAGCTTTACCCTGTTGGGAGGGGAGGATGAGCAGTTCTTC.

The gene calls are TRBV7-9 and TRBJ2-7; no reliable D call. Trimming left V 1 base short and J 3 bases short, with 4 bases between. The V gene's germline CDR1 is SEHNR and CDR2 FQNEAQ (reference sequence). This CDR3 comprises 12 residues. The CDR3 here is CASSLVLYEQYF. The CDR3 coding sequence is TGTGCCAGCAGCTTAGTCCTCTACGAGCAGTACTTC. Full variable domain (rest looked up from reference TRBV7-9 and TRBJ2-7): DTGVSQNPRHKITKRGQNVTFRCDPISEHNRLYWYRQTLGQGPEFLTYFQNEAQLEKSRLLSDRFSAERPKGSFSTLEIQRTEQGDSAMYLCASSLVLYEQYFGPGTRLTVT.

This chain connects TRBV7-2 to TRBJ2-7, with TRBD1 as a possible D gene (6 bases). The CDR3 spans 15 residues. The germline V gene encodes CDR1 SGHTA and CDR2 FQGNSA. V was pared by 5 bases and J by 2 bases, with 16 bases between. The CDR3 region is CASSLGPGETYEQYF. The CDR3 nucleotides are TGTGCCAGCAGCCTCGGGCCAGGGGAAACCTACGAGCAGTACTTC.

This clone came up a few times. The V call is TRBV28, the J call TRBJ2-3, with D possibly matching TRBD2 (5 bases). The CDR3 sequence is 14 residues long. The germline V gene encodes CDR1 MDHEN and CDR2 SYDVKM. Trimming removed 10 bases from V and 5 bases from J, with 19 bases in between. The CDR3 bases are TGTGCCACCCTGGTGAAGAGGGCGATAGATACGCAGTATTTT. Amino acid sequence: CATLVKRAIDTQYF. The full variable domain, in which reference TRBV28 and TRBJ2-3 provide the parts outside the CDR3, is DVKVTQSSRYLVKRTGEKVFLECVQDMDHENMFWYRQDPGLGLRLIYFSYDVKMKEKGDIPEGYSVSREKKERFSLILESASTNQTSMYLCATLVKRAIDTQYFGPGTRLTVL.

This clone turned up a few times. The chain carries TRBV19 and TRBJ2-7; possibly TRBD1 for D (6 bases). The V gene lost 4 bases and the J gene lost 0 bases, with 13 bases spanning the gap. CDR1 and CDR2 (germline): LNHDA, SQIVND (reference sequence). This CDR3 contains 15 residues. CDR3 loop: CASSSNRAHSYEQYF. For the CDR3, the DNA is TGTGCCAGTAGTAGCAACAGGGCCCACTCCTACGAGCAGTACTTC.

This clone came up a few times. The chain employs TRBV27 and TRBJ2-1, with a weak D call TRBD2 (5 bases). Germline V gene lookup returns CDR1 MNHEY and CDR2 SMNVEV (reference sequence). The germline V and J ends were trimmed by 8 bases and 2 bases, with 13 bases remaining between them. This CDR3 is 14 amino acids long. In nucleotides, the CDR3 is TGTGCCAGCTGGCGCAGCGGAACCTACAATGAGCAGTTCTTC. Translated: CASWRSGTYNEQFF.

This clone has only a few counts. This chain joins TRBV5-4 and TRBJ2-5; 12 positions agree with TRBD2. Germline CDR1 reads SGHNT; CDR2 reads YYREEE (reference sequence). There are 17 residues in the CDR3. Losses at the gene ends were 0 bases for V and 2 bases for J; bases not matched to a gene: 5. The CDR3 DNA sequence: TGTGCCAGCAGCTTGGTCCGACTAGCGGGAGATCAAGAGACCCAGTACTTC. Protein sequence: CASSLVRLAGDQETQYF. Full variable domain (missing parts from reference TRBV5-4 and TRBJ2-5): ETGVTQSPTHLIKTRGQQVTLRCSSQSGHNTVSWYQQALGQGPQFIFQYYREEENGRGNFPPRFSGLQFPNYSSELNVNALELDDSALYLCASSLVRLAGDQETQYFGPGTRLLVL.

This clone showed up just a few times. The chain carries TRBV7-9 and TRBJ2-1; 7 bases match TRBD1. The CDR3 contains 15 residues. Unmatched junction bases numbered 12, after V lost 5 bases and J lost 8 bases. Germline CDR1 is SEHNR and CDR2 is FQNEAQ (reference sequence). Here the CDR3 reads CASSMTGLPTHEQFF. CDR3 sequence (DNA): TGTGCCAGCAGCATGACAGGGCTCCCAACCCATGAGCAGTTCTTC.

The chain is built from TRBV4-2 and TRBJ2-3; 9 positions match TRBD2. The trim removed 4 bases at V and 2 bases at J, leaving 7 bases unmatched. This CDR3 region has 16 residues. Germline V gene lookup returns CDR1 LGHNA and CDR2 YNFKEQ. In nucleotides, the CDR3 is TGTGCCAGCAGCCCCTATGCGGGAGGGCCCACAGATACGCAGTATTTT. Translating gives CASSPYAGGPTDTQYF.

There are a few counts of this clone. The chain employs TRBV20-1 and TRBJ1-2; 9 bases are a match to TRBD1. Looked up from germline, CDR1 is DFQATT and CDR2 is SNEGSKA (reference sequence). V dropped 8 bases and J dropped 4; count of bases not matched to a gene: 2. The CDR3 length is 11 residues. CDR3 sequence: CSTGQGYGYTF. The CDR3 DNA follows: TGCAGTACGGGACAGGGCTATGGCTACACCTTC.

This chain joins TRBV4-3 and TRBJ2-3; 12 bases line up with TRBD2. The CDR3 runs 16 residues. V shed 1 base, J shed 6 bases, and the junction held 5 bases outside the gene matches. The germline V gene has CDR1 LGHNA and CDR2 YSLEER. The CDR3 region is CASSQGASGRGDTQYF. The CDR3 region has the DNA TGCGCCAGCAGCCAAGGGGCTAGCGGGAGGGGGGATACGCAGTATTTT.

Concerning this clone: The sample holds other DNA sequences that translate to the same CDR3. This sequence joins TRBV6-5 and TRBJ2-7; 8 bases fit TRBD1. Germline CDR1 is MNHEY and CDR2 is SVGAGI. There are 13 residues in the CDR3. Trimming at V came to 3 bases and at J to 4 bases, leaving 2 bases not matched to a gene. In nucleotides, the CDR3 is TGTGCCAGCAGTTATCGGACAGGGTACGAGCAGTACTTC. This translates into CASSYRTGYEQYF.

The chain joins TRBV14 to TRBJ2-7, with D possibly being TRBD1 (5 bases). Germline CDR1 and CDR2: SGHDN and FVKESK. This CDR3 region has 17 residues. Trimming shortened V by 1 base and J by 4 bases, and 20 bases separated the two germline ends. CDR3 region: CASSQVGQWPRPYEQYF. CDR3 coding DNA: TGTGCCAGCAGCCAAGTGGGGCAATGGCCCCGACCTTACGAGCAGTACTTC.

V gene TRBV9 combines with J gene TRBJ2-2; D remains unclear. The V end lost 0 bases, the J end lost 0 bases, and 3 bases lay between the germline ends. CDR1 and CDR2 from the germline V gene are SGDLS and YYNGEE. The CDR3 runs 14 residues. CDR3 loop: CASSVVTNTGELFF. DNA of the CDR3: TGTGCCAGCAGCGTAGTTACGAACACCGGGGAGCTGTTTTTT.

The V gene is TRBV30, the J gene TRBJ2-1; D is undetermined. Trimming took off 4 bases at V and 3 bases at J, with 4 bases between the two ends. Germline V gene data show CDR1 as GTSNPN and CDR2 as SVGIG (reference sequence). The CDR3 has 11 amino acids. As DNA, the CDR3 is TGTGCCTGGACTAGCTACAATGAGCAGTTCTTC. Translation: CAWTSYNEQFF.

The gene calls are TRBV29-1 and TRBJ2-5; TRBD2 matches at 8 bases. Germline V CDR1 and CDR2: SQVTM, ANQGSEA. Trimming removed 3 bases from V and 2 bases from J; junction bases left unmatched: 8. CDR3 length: 15 residues. The CDR3 sequence is CSVEGGTRFQETQYF. CDR3 sequence (DNA): TGCAGCGTTGAGGGGGGGACTAGATTTCAAGAGACCCAGTACTTC.

V and J are TRBV2 and TRBJ2-7, with D possibly being TRBD2 (5 bases). CDR3 length: 15 amino acids. V lost 8 bases and J lost 2, with 19 bases in between. The V gene's germline CDR1 is SNHLY and CDR2 FYNNEI. CDR3 sequence (DNA): TGTGCCAGCTGGGCGGGTGGGAGTGACCCCTACGAGCAGTACTTC. Amino acid sequence: CASWAGGSDPYEQYF.

The chain links TRBV7-9 to TRBJ2-2; D is undetermined. This CDR3 has 17 residues. Germline V gives CDR1 SEHNR, CDR2 FQNEAQ (reference sequence). V was cut by 3 bases and J by 0 bases, with 14 bases left in between. The CDR3 is CASSFDFDFTNTGELFF. The DNA of the CDR3 is TGTGCCAGCAGCTTTGATTTCGACTTTACGAACACCGGGGAGCTGTTTTTT.